The entry below gives a single T cell receptor beta chain sequence along with its context. Its specificity is unknown. The junction departs from germline at one end; a sequencing error may be responsible. The data stem from a study of tumor-infiltrating lymphocytes in primary liver carcinoma. From 500 ng total RNA, TCR beta cDNA was generated with a primer in the constant region. Three nested multiplex PCR rounds, a slightly modified ARM-PCR, produced the libraries for TCR beta. Researchers ran the first two PCR rounds for approximately 10 cycles each with TRBV1-TRBV30 forward primers and a C-beta reverse primer. TCRdb fed the multiplex PCR reads into MiXCR, producing one record per CDR3 protein. The table has about 350,000 distinct CDR3 sequences, about 65% seen once; the top ten hold about 6%. RNA was extracted from whole blood without cell sorting, alongside germline DNA. The length of the CDR3 is 15 residues. In germline, CDR1 is SGHAT, CDR2 FQNNGV.

The study, taken as a whole, reports: Lower overlap was observed for tumor-adjacent and tumor-blood pairs relative to tumor region pairs.

The sample was peripheral blood. The sequence was obtained from a man in his forties with primary liver carcinoma and hepatitis B virus infection. The rearrangement uses TRBV11-2 and TRBJ2-1; 8 nucleotides match TRBD2. The DNA for the CDR3 is TGTTCCAGCAGCATTAGCGGGACCTCCTTCAATGAGCAGTTCTTC. Amino acids: CSSSISGTSFNEQFF.